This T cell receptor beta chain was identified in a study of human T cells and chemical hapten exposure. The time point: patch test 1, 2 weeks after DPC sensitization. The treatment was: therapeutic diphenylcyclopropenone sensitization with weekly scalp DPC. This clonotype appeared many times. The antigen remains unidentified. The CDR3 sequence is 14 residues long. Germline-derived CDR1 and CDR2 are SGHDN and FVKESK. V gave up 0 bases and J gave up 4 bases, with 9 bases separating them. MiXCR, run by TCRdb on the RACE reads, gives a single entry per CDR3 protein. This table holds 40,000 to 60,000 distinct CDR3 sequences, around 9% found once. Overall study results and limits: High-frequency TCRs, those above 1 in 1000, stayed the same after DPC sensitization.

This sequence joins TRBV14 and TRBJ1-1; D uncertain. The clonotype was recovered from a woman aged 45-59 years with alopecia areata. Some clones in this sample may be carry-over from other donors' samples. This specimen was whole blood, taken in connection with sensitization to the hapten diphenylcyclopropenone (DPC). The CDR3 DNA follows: TGTGCCAGCAGCCAAGATAGGTCTACCACTGAAGCTTTCTTT. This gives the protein CASSQDRSTTEAFF.